This T cell receptor (beta chain) was recorded in a study of early stage breast cancer tumors. The assay was immunoSEQ multiplex PCR, and TCRdb's table has in-frame clones only and misses some. The repertoire includes more than 65,000 clones, around 80% of them detected once, and about 4.8% sits in the top ten. Overall study results and limits: Enriched TCRB sequences shared across patients were mostly commonly generated sequences. Comparing each tissue with blood distinguished tumor from normal in about 90% of the 16 patients.

In the case of this clone: Its antigen remains unknown.

This CDR3 is built from 13 residues. V shed 5 bases and J shed 6 bases, with 11 bases lying between them. From germline, CDR1 is SEHNR and CDR2 FQNEAQ (reference sequence). The sequence was obtained from a person in their forties with breast cancer. Sequencing was carried out using blood. The chain couples TRBV7-9 to TRBJ1-5, with a tentative D call TRBD1 (6 bases). CDR3 residues: CASSPGGVQPQHF. CDR3 sequence (DNA): TGTGCCAGCAGCCCCGGGGGCGTTCAGCCCCAGCATTTT.